The T cell receptor beta chain described here comes from a study of cytomegalovirus exposure and HLA in healthy donors. Overall study findings and caveats: The authors listed 150 or so TCR beta chains as cytomegalovirus-associated. That first-cohort TCR clusters tended to co-occur in the 120 or so validation repertoires was found in a later analysis.

The validation cohort, a group of roughly 120 subjects, included the donors and was separate from the approximately 700-subject first cohort. Assay: immunoSEQ multiplex PCR; the TCRdb copy retains only in-frame clones and omits some. The table has 85,000 to 90,000 clones, 95% to 98% seen once; the top ten hold 0.6% to 0.85%. Trimming removed 6 bases from V and 6 bases from J; junction bases left unmatched: 8. The CDR3 runs 14 residues. Germline V lookup: CDR1 MNHEY, CDR2 SMNVEV (reference sequence). Notes on this clone: The antigen remains undetermined.

The material sequenced was PBMCs. This chain joins TRBV27 and TRBJ2-5, with 9 bases lining up with TRBD1. The clonotype comes from a man between 18 and 35 years old in good health and CMV-seronegative. In nucleotides, the CDR3 is TGTGCCAGCAGACCCACAGGGGGCCGACAGACCCAGTACTTC. Encoded protein: CASRPTGGRQTQYF.